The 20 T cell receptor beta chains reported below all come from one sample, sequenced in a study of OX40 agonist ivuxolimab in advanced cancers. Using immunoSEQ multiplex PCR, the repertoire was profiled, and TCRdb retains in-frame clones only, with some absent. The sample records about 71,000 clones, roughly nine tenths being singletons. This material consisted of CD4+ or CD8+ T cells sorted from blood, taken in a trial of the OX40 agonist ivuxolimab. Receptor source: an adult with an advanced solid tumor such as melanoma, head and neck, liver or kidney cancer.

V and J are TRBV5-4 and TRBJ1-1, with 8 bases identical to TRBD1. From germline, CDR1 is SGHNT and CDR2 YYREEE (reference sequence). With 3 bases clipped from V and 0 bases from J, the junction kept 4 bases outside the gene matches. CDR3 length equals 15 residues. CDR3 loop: CASSSRTGMNTEAFF. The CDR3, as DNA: TGTGCCAGCAGCTCTAGGACAGGGATGAACACTGAAGCTTTCTTT. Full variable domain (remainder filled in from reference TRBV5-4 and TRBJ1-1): ETGVTQSPTHLIKTRGQQVTLRCSSQSGHNTVSWYQQALGQGPQFIFQYYREEENGRGNFPPRFSGLQFPNYSSELNVNALELDDSALYLCASSSRTGMNTEAFFGQGTRLTVV.

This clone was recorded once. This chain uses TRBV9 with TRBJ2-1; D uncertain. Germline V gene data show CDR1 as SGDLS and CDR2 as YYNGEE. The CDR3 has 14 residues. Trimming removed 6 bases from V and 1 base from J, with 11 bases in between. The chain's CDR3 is CASKPGASYNEQFF. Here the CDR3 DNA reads TGTGCCAGCAAACCGGGCGCATCCTACAATGAGCAGTTCTTC. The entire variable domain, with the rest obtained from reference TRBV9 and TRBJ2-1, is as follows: DSGVTQTPKHLITATGQRVTLRCSPRSGDLSVYWYQQSLDQGLQFLIQYYNGEERAKGNILERFSAQQFPDLHSELNLSSLELGDSALYFCASKPGASYNEQFFGPGTRLTVL.

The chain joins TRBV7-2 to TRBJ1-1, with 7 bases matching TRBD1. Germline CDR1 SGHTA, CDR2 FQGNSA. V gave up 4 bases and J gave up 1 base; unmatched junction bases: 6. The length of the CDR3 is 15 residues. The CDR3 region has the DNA TGTGCCAGCAGCTCAAGGACAGGCCCGAACACTGAAGCTTTCTTT. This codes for CASSSRTGPNTEAFF.

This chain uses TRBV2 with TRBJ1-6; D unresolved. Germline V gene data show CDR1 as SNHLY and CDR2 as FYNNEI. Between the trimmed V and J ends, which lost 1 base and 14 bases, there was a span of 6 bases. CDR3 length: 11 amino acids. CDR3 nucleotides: TGTGCCAGCAGTGAAGAGGCAGCCCTCCACTTT. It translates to CASSEEAALHF.

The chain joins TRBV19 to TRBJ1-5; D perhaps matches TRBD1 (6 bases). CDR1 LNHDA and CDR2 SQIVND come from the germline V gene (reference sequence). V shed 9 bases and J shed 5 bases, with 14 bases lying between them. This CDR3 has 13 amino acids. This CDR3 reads CASVDRIDQPQHF. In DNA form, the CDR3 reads TGTGCCAGCGTTGACAGGATCGATCAGCCCCAGCATTTT.

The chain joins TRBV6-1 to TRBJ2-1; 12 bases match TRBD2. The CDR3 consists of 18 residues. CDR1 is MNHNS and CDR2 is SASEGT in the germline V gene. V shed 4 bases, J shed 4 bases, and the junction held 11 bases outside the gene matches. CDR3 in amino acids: CASSVLAGGYTGYNEQFF. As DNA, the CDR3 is TGTGCCAGCAGTGTACTAGCGGGAGGATATACCGGTTACAATGAGCAGTTCTTC.

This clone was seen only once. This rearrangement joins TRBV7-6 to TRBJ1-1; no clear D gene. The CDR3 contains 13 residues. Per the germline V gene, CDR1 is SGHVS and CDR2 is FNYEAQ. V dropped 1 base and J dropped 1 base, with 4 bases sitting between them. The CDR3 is CASSLGKNTEAFF. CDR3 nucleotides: TGTGCCAGCAGCTTAGGCAAGAACACTGAAGCTTTCTTT.

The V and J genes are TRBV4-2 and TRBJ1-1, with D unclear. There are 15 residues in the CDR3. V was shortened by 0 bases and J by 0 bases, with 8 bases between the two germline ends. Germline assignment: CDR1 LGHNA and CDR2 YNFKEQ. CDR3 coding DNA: TGTGCCAGCAGCCAAGACTTAAACATGAACACTGAAGCTTTCTTT. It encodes CASSQDLNMNTEAFF.

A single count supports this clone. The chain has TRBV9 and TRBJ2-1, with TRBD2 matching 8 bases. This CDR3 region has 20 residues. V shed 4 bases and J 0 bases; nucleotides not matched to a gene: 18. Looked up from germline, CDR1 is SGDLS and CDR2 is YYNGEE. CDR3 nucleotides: TGTGCCAGCAGCTCACTAGGTATCCCTAGCGGGCCGAGCTCCTACAATGAGCAGTTCTTC. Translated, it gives CASSSLGIPSGPSSYNEQFF.

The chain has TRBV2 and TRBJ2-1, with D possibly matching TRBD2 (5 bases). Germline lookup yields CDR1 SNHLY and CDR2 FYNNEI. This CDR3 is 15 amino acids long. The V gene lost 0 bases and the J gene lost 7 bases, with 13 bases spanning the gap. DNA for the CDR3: TGTGCCAGCAGTGAAGCGGCGGCTAGCTTGAATGAGCAGTTCTTC. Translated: CASSEAAASLNEQFF.

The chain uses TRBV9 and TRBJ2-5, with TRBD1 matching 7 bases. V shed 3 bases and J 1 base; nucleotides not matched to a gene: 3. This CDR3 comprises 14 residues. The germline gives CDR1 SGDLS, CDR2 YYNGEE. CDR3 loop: CASSAGQTQETQYF. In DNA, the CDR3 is TGTGCCAGCAGCGCGGGACAGACCCAAGAGACCCAGTACTTC. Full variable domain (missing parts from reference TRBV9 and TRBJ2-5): DSGVTQTPKHLITATGQRVTLRCSPRSGDLSVYWYQQSLDQGLQFLIQYYNGEERAKGNILERFSAQQFPDLHSELNLSSLELGDSALYFCASSAGQTQETQYFGPGTRLLVL.

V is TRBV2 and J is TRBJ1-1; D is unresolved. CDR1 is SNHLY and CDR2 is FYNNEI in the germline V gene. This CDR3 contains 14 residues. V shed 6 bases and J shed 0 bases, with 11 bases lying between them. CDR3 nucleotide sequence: TGTGCCAGCAGAGAGCAGAGCATGAACACTGAAGCTTTCTTT. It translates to CASREQSMNTEAFF.

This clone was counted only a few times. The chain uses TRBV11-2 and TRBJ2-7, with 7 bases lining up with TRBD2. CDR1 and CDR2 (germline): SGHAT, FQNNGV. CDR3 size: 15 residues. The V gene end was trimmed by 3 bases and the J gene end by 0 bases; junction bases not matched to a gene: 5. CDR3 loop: CASSLGGWASYEQYF. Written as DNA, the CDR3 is TGTGCCAGCAGCTTGGGGGGGTGGGCCTCCTACGAGCAGTACTTC.

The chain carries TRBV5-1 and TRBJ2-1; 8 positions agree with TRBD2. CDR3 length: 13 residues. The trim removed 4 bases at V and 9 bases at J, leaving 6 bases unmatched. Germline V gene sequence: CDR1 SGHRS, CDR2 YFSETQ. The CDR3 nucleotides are TGCGCCAGCAGCACGGCCGCGGGGGGTGAGCAGTTCTTC. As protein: CASSTAAGGEQFF.

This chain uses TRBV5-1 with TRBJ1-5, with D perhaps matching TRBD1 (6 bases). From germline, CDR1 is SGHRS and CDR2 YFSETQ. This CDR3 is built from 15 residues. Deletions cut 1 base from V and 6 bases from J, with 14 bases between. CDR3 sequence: CASSLQGRGGQPQHF. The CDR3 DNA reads TGCGCCAGCAGCTTGCAGGGCAGGGGTGGTCAGCCCCAGCATTTT.

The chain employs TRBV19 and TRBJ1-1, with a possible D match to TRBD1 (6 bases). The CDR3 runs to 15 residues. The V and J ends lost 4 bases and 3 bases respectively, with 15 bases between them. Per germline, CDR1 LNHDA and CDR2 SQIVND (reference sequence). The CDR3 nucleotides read TGTGCCAGTAGTAAGTGGGGGGCAGGGGACACTGAAGCTTTCTTT. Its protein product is CASSKWGAGDTEAFF.

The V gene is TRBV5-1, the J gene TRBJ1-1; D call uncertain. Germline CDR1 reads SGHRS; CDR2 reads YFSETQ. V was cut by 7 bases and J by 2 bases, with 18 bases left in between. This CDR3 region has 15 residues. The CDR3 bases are TGCGCCAGCCTTAGTGGGTCAGTGGAAAACACTGAAGCTTTCTTT. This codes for CASLSGSVENTEAFF.

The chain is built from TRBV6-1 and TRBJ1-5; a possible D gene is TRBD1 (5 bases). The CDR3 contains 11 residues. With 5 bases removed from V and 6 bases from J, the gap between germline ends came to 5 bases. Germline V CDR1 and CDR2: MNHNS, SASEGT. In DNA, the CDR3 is TGTGCCAGCAGTCAGGGTCAGCCCCAGCATTTT. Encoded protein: CASSQGQPQHF.

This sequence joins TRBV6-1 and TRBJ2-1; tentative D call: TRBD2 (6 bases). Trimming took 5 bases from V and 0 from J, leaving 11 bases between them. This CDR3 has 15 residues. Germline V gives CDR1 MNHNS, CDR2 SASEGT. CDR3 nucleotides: TGTGCCAGCAGTTGGACTAAAAGCTCCTACAATGAGCAGTTCTTC. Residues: CASSWTKSSYNEQFF.

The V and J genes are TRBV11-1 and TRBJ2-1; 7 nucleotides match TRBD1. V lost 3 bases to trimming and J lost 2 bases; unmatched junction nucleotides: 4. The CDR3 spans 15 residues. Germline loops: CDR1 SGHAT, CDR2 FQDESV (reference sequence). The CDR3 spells CASSFRQGAYNEQFF. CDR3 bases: TGTGCCAGCAGCTTTAGACAGGGTGCCTACAATGAGCAGTTCTTC.